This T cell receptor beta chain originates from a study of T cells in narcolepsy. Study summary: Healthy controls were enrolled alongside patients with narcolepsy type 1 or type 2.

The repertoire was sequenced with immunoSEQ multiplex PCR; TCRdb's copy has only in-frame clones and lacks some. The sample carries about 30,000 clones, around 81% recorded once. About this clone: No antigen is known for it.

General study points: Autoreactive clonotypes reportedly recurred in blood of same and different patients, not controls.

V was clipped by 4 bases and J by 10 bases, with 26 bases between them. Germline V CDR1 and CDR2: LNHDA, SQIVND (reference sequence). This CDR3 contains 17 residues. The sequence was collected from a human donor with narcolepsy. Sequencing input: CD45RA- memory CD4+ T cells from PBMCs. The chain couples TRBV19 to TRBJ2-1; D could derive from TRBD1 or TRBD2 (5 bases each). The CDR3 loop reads CASSRAVGKGSGEEQFF. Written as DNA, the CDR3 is TGTGCCAGTAGTAGGGCGGTGGGTAAGGGGTCCGGGGAGGAGCAGTTCTTC. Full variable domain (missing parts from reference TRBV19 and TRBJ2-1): DGGITQSPKYLFRKEGQNVTLSCEQNLNHDAMYWYRQDPGQGLRLIYYSQIVNDFQKGDIAEGYSVSREKKESFPLTVTSAQKNPTAFYLCASSRAVGKGSGEEQFFGPGTRLTVL.